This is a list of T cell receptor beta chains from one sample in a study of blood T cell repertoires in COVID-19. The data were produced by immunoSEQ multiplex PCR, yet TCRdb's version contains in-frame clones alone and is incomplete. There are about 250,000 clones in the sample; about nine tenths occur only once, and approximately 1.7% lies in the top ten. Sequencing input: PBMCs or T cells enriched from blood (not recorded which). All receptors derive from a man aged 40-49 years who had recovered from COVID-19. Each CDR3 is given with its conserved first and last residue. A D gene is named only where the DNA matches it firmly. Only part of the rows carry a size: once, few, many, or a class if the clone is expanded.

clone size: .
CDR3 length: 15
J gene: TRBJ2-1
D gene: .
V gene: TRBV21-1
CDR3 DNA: TGTGCCACCCCCCGGGGCAGGGGGGTCCACAATGAGCAGTTCTTC
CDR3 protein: CATPRGRGVHNEQFF

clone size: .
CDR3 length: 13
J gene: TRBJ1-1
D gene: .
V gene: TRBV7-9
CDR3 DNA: TGTGCCAGCAGCCTAGTGACAGACACTGAAGCTTTCTTT
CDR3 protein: CASSLVTDTEAFF

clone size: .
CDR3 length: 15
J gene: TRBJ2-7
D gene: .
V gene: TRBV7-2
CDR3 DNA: TGTGCCAGCAGCTACCATAGCGGACTTACCTACGAGCAGTACTTC
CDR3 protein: CASSYHSGLTYEQYF

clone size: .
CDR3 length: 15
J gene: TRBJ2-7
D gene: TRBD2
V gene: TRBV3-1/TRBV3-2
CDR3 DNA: TGTGCCAGCAGCCTTGGCACTAGCGGAGTCTACGAGCAGTACTTC
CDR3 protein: CASSLGTSGVYEQYF

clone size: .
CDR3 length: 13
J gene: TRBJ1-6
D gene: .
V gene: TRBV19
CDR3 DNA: TGTGCCAGTGGACAGTCGATAAACTCACCCCTCCACTTT
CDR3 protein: CASGQSINSPLHF

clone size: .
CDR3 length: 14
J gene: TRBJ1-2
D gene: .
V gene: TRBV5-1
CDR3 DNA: TGCGCCAGCAGCTTGGTGTCAGGCTCCTATGGCTACACCTTC
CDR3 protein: CASSLVSGSYGYTF

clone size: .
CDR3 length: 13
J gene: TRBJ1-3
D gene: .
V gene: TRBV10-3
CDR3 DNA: TGTGCCATCAGTGAGTCGCAGGGAAACACCATATATTTT
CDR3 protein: CAISESQGNTIYF

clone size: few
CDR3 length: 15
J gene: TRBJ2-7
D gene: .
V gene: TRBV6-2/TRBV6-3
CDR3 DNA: TGTGCCAGCAGTTATAGTGTCAGGCCCACCTACGAGCAGTACTTC
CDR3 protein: CASSYSVRPTYEQYF

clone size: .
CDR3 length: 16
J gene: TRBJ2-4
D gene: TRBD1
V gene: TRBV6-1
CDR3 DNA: TGTGCCAGCAGTGATATGGGACAGCTAGCCAAAAACATTCAGTACTTC
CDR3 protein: CASSDMGQLAKNIQYF

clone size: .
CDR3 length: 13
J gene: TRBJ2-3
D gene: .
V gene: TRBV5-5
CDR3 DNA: TGTGCCAGCAGCTTGGTCTCGGCAGATACGCAGTATTTT
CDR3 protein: CASSLVSADTQYF

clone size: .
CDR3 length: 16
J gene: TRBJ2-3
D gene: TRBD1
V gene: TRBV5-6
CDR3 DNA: TGTGCCAGCAGCTCTATACGGGACAGGGGCACAGATACGCAGTATTTT
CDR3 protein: CASSSIRDRGTDTQYF

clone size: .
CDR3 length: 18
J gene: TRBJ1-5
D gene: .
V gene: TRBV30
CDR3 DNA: TGTGCCTGGAGTGTAGGGCACGCTTGGGGGGGAGTCAATCAGCCCCAGCATTTT
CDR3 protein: CAWSVGHAWGGVNQPQHF

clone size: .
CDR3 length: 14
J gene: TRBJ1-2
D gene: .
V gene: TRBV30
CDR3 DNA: TGTGCCTGGAGTGTACTAGGGAGAACTTATGGCTACACCTTC
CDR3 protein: CAWSVLGRTYGYTF

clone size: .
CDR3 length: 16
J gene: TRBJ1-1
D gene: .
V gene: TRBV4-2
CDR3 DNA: TGTGCCAGCAGCCAAAGTCAGGGGAAGGGGAACACTGAAGCTTTCTTT
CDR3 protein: CASSQSQGKGNTEAFF